This is a list of T cell receptor beta chains from one sample in a study of HIV-infected children after antiretroviral therapy interruption. Each CDR3 protein is one row after TCRdb ran MiXCR on the 3' RACE reads. Of about 46,000 distinct CDR3 sequences in the sample, about 4.3% were seen once. Specimen: CD45RA+ CD4+ T cells from PBMCs, pooled from several time points, collected from a donor given antiretroviral therapy, either interrupted or continuous. The receptors were sampled from a pool of human donors with HIV. Both conserved end residues are part of each CDR3.

CDR3	V	J
CASSQAYRHPLHF	TRBV14	TRBJ1-6
CAWRTSPTDTQYF	TRBV30	TRBJ2-3
CASSQDHINQDTQYF	TRBV4-2	TRBJ2-5
CASKRSGQGFSQPQHF	TRBV19	TRBJ1-5
CASRTGTRDEKLFF	TRBV6-6	TRBJ1-4
CASSLQGKWSYNEQFF	TRBV27	TRBJ2-1
CATAGSGANVLTF	TRBV24-1	TRBJ2-6
CASEGEYNEQFF	TRBV28	TRBJ2-1
CATVAGDGYTF	TRBV10-3	TRBJ1-2
CASSASTTDPYEQYF	TRBV4-1	TRBJ2-7
CASTSVLGQGKGGYTF	TRBV12-3/TRBV12-4	TRBJ1-2
CARCLEQFF	TRBV12-3/TRBV12-4	TRBJ2-1
CAISEIGQGNIQYF	TRBV10-3	TRBJ2-4
CAISEVTRGGNEQFF	TRBV10-3	TRBJ2-1
CASSPQAYEQYF	TRBV13	TRBJ2-7
CASRSRNEAFF	TRBV6-1	TRBJ1-1
CASQEGQLYGYTF	TRBV19	TRBJ1-2
CSVEAGNSYEQYF	TRBV29-1	TRBJ2-7
CSVGTDSDYGYTF	TRBV29-1	TRBJ1-2
CASSLGGQPTDTQYF	TRBV11-2	TRBJ2-3
CASSSPFTDTQYF	TRBV19	TRBJ2-3
CSASTGLTGELFF	TRBV20-1	TRBJ2-2
CASSPLISGANVLTF	TRBV2	TRBJ2-6
CASSLAAVIGGASTRRRMTEAFF	TRBV5-1	TRBJ1-1
CAISVRDRGSDTQYF	TRBV10-3	TRBJ2-3
CASSYTGSTEAFF	TRBV6-6	TRBJ1-1
CSPSSGGGTGELFF	TRBV20-1	TRBJ2-2
CASLGSSKNEQYF	TRBV2	TRBJ2-7
CASSPGDIYQPQHF	TRBV7-8	TRBJ1-5